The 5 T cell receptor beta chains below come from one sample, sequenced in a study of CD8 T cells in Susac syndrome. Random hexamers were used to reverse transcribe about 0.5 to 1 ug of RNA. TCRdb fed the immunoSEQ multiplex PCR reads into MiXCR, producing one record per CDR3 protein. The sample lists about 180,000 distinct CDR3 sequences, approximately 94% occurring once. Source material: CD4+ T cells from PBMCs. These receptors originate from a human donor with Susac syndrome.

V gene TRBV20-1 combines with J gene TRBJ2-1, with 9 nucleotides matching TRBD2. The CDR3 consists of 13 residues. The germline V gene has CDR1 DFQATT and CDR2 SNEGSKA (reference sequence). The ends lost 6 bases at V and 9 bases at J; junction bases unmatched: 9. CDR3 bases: TGCAGTGCCGCCGGGACTAGCATTGTTGAGCAGTTCTTC. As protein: CSAAGTSIVEQFF.

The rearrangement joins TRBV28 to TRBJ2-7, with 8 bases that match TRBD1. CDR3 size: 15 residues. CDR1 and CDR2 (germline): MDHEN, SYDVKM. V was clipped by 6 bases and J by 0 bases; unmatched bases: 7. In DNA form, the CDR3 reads TGTGCCAGCAGCCGGGGGACAGGCCTCTCCTACGAGCAGTACTTC. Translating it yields CASSRGTGLSYEQYF.

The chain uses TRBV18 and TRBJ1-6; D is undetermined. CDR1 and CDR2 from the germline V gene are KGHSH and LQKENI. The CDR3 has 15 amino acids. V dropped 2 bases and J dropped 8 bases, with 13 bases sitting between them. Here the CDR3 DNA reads TGTGCCAGCTCACCAGTGGCAACGATGGATTCACCCCTCCACTTT. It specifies CASSPVATMDSPLHF. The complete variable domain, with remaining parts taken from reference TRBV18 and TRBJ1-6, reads NAGVMQNPRHLVRRRGQEARLRCSPMKGHSHVYWYRQLPEEGLKFMVYLQKENIIDESGMPKERFSAEFPKEGPSILRIQQVVRGDSAAYFCASSPVATMDSPLHFGNGTRLTVT.

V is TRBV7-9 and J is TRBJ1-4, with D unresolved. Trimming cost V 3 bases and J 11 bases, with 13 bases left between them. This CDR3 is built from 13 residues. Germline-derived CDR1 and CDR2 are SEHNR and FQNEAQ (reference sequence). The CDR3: CASSFGGRQKLFF. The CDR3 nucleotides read TGTGCCAGCAGCTTCGGAGGTCGGCAGAAACTGTTTTTT.

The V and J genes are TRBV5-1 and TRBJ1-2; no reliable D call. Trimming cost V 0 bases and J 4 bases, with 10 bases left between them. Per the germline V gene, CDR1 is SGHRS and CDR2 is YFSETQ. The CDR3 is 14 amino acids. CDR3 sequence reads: CASSLAGNSYGYTF. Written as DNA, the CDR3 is TGCGCCAGCAGCTTGGCCGGGAACAGCTATGGCTACACCTTC. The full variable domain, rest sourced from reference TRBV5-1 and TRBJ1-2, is KAGVTQTPRYLIKTRGQQVTLSCSPISGHRSVSWYQQTPGQGLQFLFEYFSETQRNKGNFPGRFSGRQFSNSRSEMNVSTLELGDSALYLCASSLAGNSYGYTFGSGTRLTVV.